This TCR beta chain emerged from a study of shared clonotypes between healthy human individuals. Some clones are missing from TCRdb's copy, which holds only in-frame ones; the method was immunoSEQ multiplex PCR. Of about 230,000 clones in the sample, approximately 65% were seen once. CDR1 is MNHEY, CDR2 SVGAGI, per germline. V lost 7 bases and J lost 5; bases outside the gene matches: 7. The CDR3 extends over 13 amino acids. Sequenced material: memory CD4+ T cells sorted from blood. The subset here: CD45RA-negative fraction. The clonotype comes from a man aged 25-45 years in good health. This chain connects TRBV6-5 to TRBJ2-7; the match to TRBD2 covers 8 bases. Written as DNA, the CDR3 is TGTGCCAGCAATCGAAAGCGGGAGCACGAGCAGTACTTC. It codes for CASNRKREHEQYF.